This T cell receptor (beta chain) was documented in a study of T-cell memory formation after mild COVID-19. Libraries for TCRalpha and TCRbeta carried sample barcodes and unique molecular identifiers via 5'RACE. Via MiXCR, TCRdb re-called the 5' RACE reads, giving one row per CDR3 protein. Counted here are 350,000 to 500,000 distinct CDR3 sequences, under 25% occurring once; the ten biggest clones make up about 12%. The CDR3 has 14 amino acids. With 4 bases removed from V and 3 bases from J, the gap between germline ends came to 14 bases. CDR1 and CDR2 from the germline V gene are SGHRS and YFSETQ. This clonotype was counted between two and nine times.

Sequencing input: PBMCs or a T cell subset sorted from them (not recorded which). The TCR was taken from an adult woman who had mild COVID-19 (a few samples of this study predate the infection). Cell type and time point are not known. The chain has TRBV5-1 and TRBJ2-7, with D uncertain. Here the CDR3 reads CASSPGQARYEQYF. The CDR3 nucleotides are TGCGCCAGCAGCCCCGGGCAGGCCCGCTACGAGCAGTACTTC.